This T cell receptor beta chain was obtained from a study of blood T cells in healthy people across ages. General study findings and limits: Without sorted subsets, naive and antigen-experienced compartments could not be conclusively compared.

Turning to this clonotype: Antigen specificity is unknown.

This CDR3 comprises 13 residues. In germline, CDR1 is MDHEN, CDR2 SYDVKM. V shed 6 bases, J shed 3 bases, and the junction held 5 bases outside the gene matches. A sample-barcoded 5' primer and a J-beta primer mix were used in a second PCR of about 6 to 11 cycles. Each sample provided no less than 2.5 million CDR3-containing paired-end reads. TCRdb re-derived calls from the 5' RACE reads in MiXCR, one entry per CDR3 protein. The repertoire holds about 640,000 distinct CDR3 sequences, around 54% seen once, with roughly 34% in the top ten. Healthy Russian Caucasian donors spanned ages about 6 to 95 years.

The sequence derives from a man aged 60-69 years in good health. Material for sequencing was blood. V gene TRBV28 combines with J gene TRBJ2-7; 7 bases match TRBD1. The CDR3 DNA reads as TGTGCCAGCAGGCAGACAGGGAACTACGAGCAGTACTTC. It encodes CASRQTGNYEQYF.